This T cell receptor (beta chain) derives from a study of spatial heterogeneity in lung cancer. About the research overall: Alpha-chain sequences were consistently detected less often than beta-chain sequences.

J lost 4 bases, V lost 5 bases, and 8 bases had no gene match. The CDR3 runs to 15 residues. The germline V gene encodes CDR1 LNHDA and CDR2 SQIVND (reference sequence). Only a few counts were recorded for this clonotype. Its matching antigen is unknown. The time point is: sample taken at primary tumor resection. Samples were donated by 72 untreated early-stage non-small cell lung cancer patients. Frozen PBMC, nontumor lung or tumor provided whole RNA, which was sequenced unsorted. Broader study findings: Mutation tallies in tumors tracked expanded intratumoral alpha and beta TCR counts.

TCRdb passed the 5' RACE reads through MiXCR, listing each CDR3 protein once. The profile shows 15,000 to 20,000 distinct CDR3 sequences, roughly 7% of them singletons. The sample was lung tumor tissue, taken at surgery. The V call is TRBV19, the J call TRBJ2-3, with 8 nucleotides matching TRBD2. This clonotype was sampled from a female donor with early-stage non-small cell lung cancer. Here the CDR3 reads CASSLGLVGSDTQYF. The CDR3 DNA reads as TGTGCCAGTAGTCTGGGACTAGTTGGTTCAGATACGCAGTATTTT.